The sequence of this TCR beta chain was determined in a study of OX40 agonist ivuxolimab in advanced cancers. About the study: Those treated in dose escalation had hepatocellular carcinoma, melanoma, renal cell cancer or head and neck cancer. Treatment received earlier with anti-PD-1, anti-PD-L1 or anti-CTLA-4 agents was allowed, and approximately 44% had some.

V lost 8 bases and J lost 7; bases outside the gene matches: 14. This CDR3 spans 14 amino acids. TCRdb's copy holds only in-frame clones and misses some; the assay was immunoSEQ multiplex PCR. The sample records around 60,000 clones, 75% to 85% being singletons. The gene calls are TRBV5-3 and TRBJ2-7, with 8 nucleotides matching TRBD1. TRBV5-3 is flagged as an ORF with uncertain function. This specimen consisted of CD4+ or CD8+ T cells sorted from blood, obtained in a trial of the OX40 agonist ivuxolimab. The TCR was taken from an adult with an advanced solid tumor such as melanoma, head and neck, liver or kidney cancer. CDR3 region: CASSHGQGIGEQYF. The CDR3 DNA reads as TGTGCCAGCAGCCATGGACAGGGTATAGGGGAGCAGTACTTC.